Listed here are 11 T cell receptor beta chains from one sample, sequenced in a study of blood T cell repertoires in COVID-19 (dated by TCRdb to 2018 to 2020). Libraries were prepared through the immunoSEQ multiplex PCR assay. TCRdb took this table from immuneACCESS and kept in-frame rearrangements with V and J called. Such tables lack part of the clones; where checked against another copy, unresolved V genes explain under half of the gap, and the rest is unexplained. This sample gives around 110,000 clones in total; roughly 84% of them show up just once. The top ten hold 4.2% of the sample. Sequenced sample: peripheral blood. The receptors here all came from a human donor in a cohort sampled during active COVID-19.

The J gene is TRBJ1-2, the V gene TRBV7-9, with D possibly matching TRBD1 (6 bases). Germline V CDR1 and CDR2: SEHNR, FQNEAQ (reference sequence). CDR3 length: 17 residues. Trimming left V 1 base short and J 4 bases short, with 19 bases between. CDR3: CASSLGLRTGPSYGYTF. In DNA, the CDR3 is TGTGCCAGCAGCTTAGGCCTCAGAACAGGGCCTAGCTATGGCTACACCTTC.

The J gene is TRBJ2-7, the V gene TRBV6-5, with a weak D call TRBD1 (6 bases). Trimming pared 5 bases from V and 3 bases from J, leaving 11 bases between. CDR3 length: 13 residues. Germline loops: CDR1 MNHEY, CDR2 SVGAGI. The CDR3 region is CASSPQGRYEQYV. The DNA of the CDR3 is TGTGCCAGCAGTCCACAGGGACGCTACGAGCAGTACGTC.

CDR3 amino acids: CASSWGQGMGMNTEAFF. The CDR3 coding sequence is TGTGCCAGCAGCTGGGGACAGGGCATGGGTATGAACACTGAAGCTTTCTTT. V and J are TRBV28 and TRBJ1-1; 9 positions match TRBD1. CDR1 MDHEN and CDR2 SYDVKM come from the germline V gene. Germline trimming cut 6 bases from V and 0 bases from J; bases unmatched to any gene: 11. This CDR3 region has 17 residues. The complete variable domain, with remaining parts taken from reference TRBV28 and TRBJ1-1, reads DVKVTQSSRYLVKRTGEKVFLECVQDMDHENMFWYRQDPGLGLRLIYFSYDVKMKEKGDIPEGYSVSREKKERFSLILESASTNQTSMYLCASSWGQGMGMNTEAFFGQGTRLTVV.

The rearrangement joins TRBV7-2 to TRBJ1-5; D not certain. Germline CDR1 reads SGHTA; CDR2 reads FQGNSA. V was cut by 1 base and J by 0 bases, with 13 bases left in between. The length of the CDR3 is 17 residues. The CDR3 DNA is TGTGCCAGCAGCTTAGGGCAGGTGATATATAGCAATCAGCCCCAGCATTTT. Protein product: CASSLGQVIYSNQPQHF.

The chain uses TRBV2 and TRBJ1-1; D remains unclear. V was shortened by 6 bases and J by 0 bases, with 11 bases between the two germline ends. Per the germline V gene, CDR1 is SNHLY and CDR2 is FYNNEI. CDR3 length: 14 residues. CDR3 nucleotide sequence: TGTGCCAGCAGCCTACAGTCCATGAACACTGAAGCTTTCTTT. This encodes CASSLQSMNTEAFF.

This chain joins TRBV5-1 and TRBJ2-1, with TRBD2 matching over 8 bases. This CDR3 spans 16 amino acids. Germline CDR1 SGHRS, CDR2 YFSETQ. J lost 3 bases, V lost 1 base, and 6 bases had no gene match. The CDR3 DNA follows: TGCGCCAGCAGCTTGAGACCCAGCGGGGGCTACAATGAGCAGTTCTTC. Residues: CASSLRPSGGYNEQFF.

V gene TRBV28 combines with J gene TRBJ2-1; TRBD2 agrees at 9 bases. Trimming at V came to 2 bases and at J to 3 bases, leaving 5 bases not matched to a gene. Germline CDR1 reads MDHEN; CDR2 reads SYDVKM. The CDR3 consists of 16 residues. CDR3 residues: CASSLPRTSVYNEQFF. CDR3 sequence (DNA): TGTGCCAGCAGTTTACCTCGGACTAGCGTCTACAATGAGCAGTTCTTC. Complete variable domain (other parts from reference TRBV28 and TRBJ2-1): DVKVTQSSRYLVKRTGEKVFLECVQDMDHENMFWYRQDPGLGLRLIYFSYDVKMKEKGDIPEGYSVSREKKERFSLILESASTNQTSMYLCASSLPRTSVYNEQFFGPGTRLTVL.

V and J are TRBV2 and TRBJ2-2; tentatively, D is TRBD1 (5 bases). The CDR3 has 14 amino acids. Germline CDR1 reads SNHLY; CDR2 reads FYNNEI. V was trimmed by 4 bases and J by 7 bases, leaving 13 bases between them. CDR3 loop: CASSVGPLDGELFF. The CDR3 DNA reads TGTGCCAGCAGTGTGGGGCCACTCGACGGGGAGCTGTTTTTT.

This clone was recorded once. This rearrangement joins TRBV5-1 to TRBJ1-6; the D gene is possibly TRBD1 (5 bases). The germline V gene encodes CDR1 SGHRS and CDR2 YFSETQ. The CDR3 runs to 13 residues. V lost 2 bases to trimming and J lost 14 bases, with 14 bases between them. This chain's CDR3 is CASSLAGAPALHF. Here the CDR3 DNA reads TGCGCCAGCAGCTTAGCTGGGGCCCCGGCCCTCCACTTT.

The chain joins TRBV5-1 to TRBJ1-1; 7 bases are shared with TRBD1. Per the germline V gene, CDR1 is SGHRS and CDR2 is YFSETQ. Trimming took 5 bases from V and 1 from J; bases not matched to a gene: 2. This CDR3 contains 13 residues. The CDR3 region is CASRTGPNTEAFF. The DNA for the CDR3 is TGCGCCAGCAGGACAGGGCCGAACACTGAAGCTTTCTTT.

The rearrangement uses TRBV7-8 and TRBJ2-7, with 7 bases identical to TRBD1. The CDR3 has 15 amino acids. Germline lookup yields CDR1 SGHVS and CDR2 FQNEAQ. Trimming at V came to 2 bases and at J to 5 bases, leaving 9 bases not matched to a gene. The CDR3 loop is CASSLLAGGRDEQYF. DNA of the CDR3: TGTGCCAGCAGCTTACTGGCAGGGGGTAGGGACGAGCAGTACTTC.